This note documents a single TCR beta chain sequence. The data were obtained in a study of glioma-infiltrating T cells. The CDR3 is 15 residues long. Germline CDR1 reads MNHEY; CDR2 reads SVGEGT. V was cut by 9 bases and J by 0 bases, with 16 bases left in between. The iRepertoire nested amplicon-rescue multiplex PCR amplified TCR alpha and beta CDR3s from RNA. TCRdb recomputed calls from the multiplex PCR reads with MiXCR, one row per CDR3 protein. Here the sample spans some 10,000 distinct CDR3 sequences, approximately 60% being singletons. The chain couples TRBV6-2 or TRBV6-3 to TRBJ2-3; tentatively, D is TRBD2 (5 bases). This sequence originates from a human donor with low-grade glioma or glioblastoma, undergoing nonglioma brain surgery, or in good health (not recorded which). Sequencing input: glioma tissue, nonneoplastic brain tissue, or PBMCs (not recorded which). This CDR3 reads CARSGRQRSTDTQYF. The CDR3 bases are TGTGCCAGAAGTGGGCGTCAGCGGAGCACAGATACGCAGTATTTT.